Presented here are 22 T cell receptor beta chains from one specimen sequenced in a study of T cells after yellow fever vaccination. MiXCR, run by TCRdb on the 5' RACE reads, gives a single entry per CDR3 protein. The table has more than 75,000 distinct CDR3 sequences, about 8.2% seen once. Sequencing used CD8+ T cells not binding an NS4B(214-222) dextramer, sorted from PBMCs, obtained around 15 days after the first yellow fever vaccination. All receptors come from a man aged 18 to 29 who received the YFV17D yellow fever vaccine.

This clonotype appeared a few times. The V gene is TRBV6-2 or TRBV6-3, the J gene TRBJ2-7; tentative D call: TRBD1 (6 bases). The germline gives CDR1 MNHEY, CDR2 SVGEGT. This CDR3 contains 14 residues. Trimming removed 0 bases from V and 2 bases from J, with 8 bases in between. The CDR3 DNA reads TGTGCCAGCAGTTACTCCCCAGGGGCCTACGAGCAGTACTTC. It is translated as CASSYSPGAYEQYF.

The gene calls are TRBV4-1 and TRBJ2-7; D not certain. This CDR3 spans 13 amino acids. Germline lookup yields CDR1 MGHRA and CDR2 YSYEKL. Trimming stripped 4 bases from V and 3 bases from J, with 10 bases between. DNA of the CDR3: TGCGCCAGCAGCCGGCCTGGGCACTACGAGCAGTACTTC. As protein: CASSRPGHYEQYF.

The DNA for the CDR3 is TGTGCCAGCAGTTTGGTTAGGGGGGCCCCAGATACGCAGTATTTT. Its translation is CASSLVRGAPDTQYF. This rearrangement joins TRBV28 to TRBJ2-3; D possibly uses TRBD1 or TRBD2 (6 bases each). The germline V and J ends were trimmed by 3 bases and 4 bases, with 14 bases remaining between them. Germline V gene lookup returns CDR1 MDHEN and CDR2 SYDVKM. This CDR3 is built from 15 residues.

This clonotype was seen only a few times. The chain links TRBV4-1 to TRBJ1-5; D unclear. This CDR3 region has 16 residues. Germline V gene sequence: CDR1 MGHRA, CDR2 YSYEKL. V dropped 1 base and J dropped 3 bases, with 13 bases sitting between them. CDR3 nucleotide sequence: TGCGCCAGCAGCCAAGGCTGGAGGCCGGTCAATCAGCCCCAGCATTTT. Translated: CASSQGWRPVNQPQHF.

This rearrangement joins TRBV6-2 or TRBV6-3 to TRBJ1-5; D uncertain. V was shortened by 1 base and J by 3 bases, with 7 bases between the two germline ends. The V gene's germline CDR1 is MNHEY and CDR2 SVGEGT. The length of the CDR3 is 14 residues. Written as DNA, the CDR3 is TGTGCCAGCAGTTACTTTATGGTCAATCAGCCCCAGCATTTT. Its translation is CASSYFMVNQPQHF.

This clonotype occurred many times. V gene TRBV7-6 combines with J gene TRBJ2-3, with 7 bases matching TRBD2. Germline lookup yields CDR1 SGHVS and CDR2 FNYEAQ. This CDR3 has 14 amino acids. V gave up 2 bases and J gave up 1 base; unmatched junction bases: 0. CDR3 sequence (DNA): TGTGCCAGCAGCTTACGGGGGGGCACAGATACGCAGTATTTT. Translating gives CASSLRGGTDTQYF. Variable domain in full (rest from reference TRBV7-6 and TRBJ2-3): GAGVSQSPRYKVTKRGQDVALRCDPISGHVSLYWYRQALGQGPEFLTYFNYEAQQDKSGLPNDRFSAERPEGSISTLTIQRTEQRDSAMYRCASSLRGGTDTQYFGPGTRLTVL.

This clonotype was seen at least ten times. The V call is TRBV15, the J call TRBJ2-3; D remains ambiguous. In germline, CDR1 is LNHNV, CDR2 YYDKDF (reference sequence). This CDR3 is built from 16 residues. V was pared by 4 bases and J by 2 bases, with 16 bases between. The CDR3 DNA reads TGTGCCACCAGCATCCGGACGAGTTACATCACAGATACGCAGTATTTT. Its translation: CATSIRTSYITDTQYF.

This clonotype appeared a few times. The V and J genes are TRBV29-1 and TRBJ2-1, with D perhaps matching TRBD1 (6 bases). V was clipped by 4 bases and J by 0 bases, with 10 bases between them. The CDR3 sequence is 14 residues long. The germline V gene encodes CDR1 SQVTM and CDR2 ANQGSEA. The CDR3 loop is CSVAGADSYNEQFF. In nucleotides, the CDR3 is TGCAGCGTTGCAGGGGCCGACTCCTACAATGAGCAGTTCTTC.

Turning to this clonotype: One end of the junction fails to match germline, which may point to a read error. DNA of the CDR3: TGCTGTGCTAGAGTCGTTAAGGTGGACAGAGGTATTGGTGAGCAGTTCTTC. It translates to CCARVVKVDRGIGEQFF. The chain joins TRBV20-1 to TRBJ2-1; a weak D match, TRBD1 (6 bases). The CDR3 covers 17 residues. Germline lookup yields CDR1 DFQATT and CDR2 SNEGSKA (reference sequence).

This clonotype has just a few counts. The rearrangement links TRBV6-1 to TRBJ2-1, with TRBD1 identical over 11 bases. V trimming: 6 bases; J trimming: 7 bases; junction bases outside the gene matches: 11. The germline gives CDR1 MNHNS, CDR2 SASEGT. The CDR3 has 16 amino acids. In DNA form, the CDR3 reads TGTGCCAGCAGCTTAAGCGGGACAGGGGGATTAAATGAGCAGTTCTTC. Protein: CASSLSGTGGLNEQFF.

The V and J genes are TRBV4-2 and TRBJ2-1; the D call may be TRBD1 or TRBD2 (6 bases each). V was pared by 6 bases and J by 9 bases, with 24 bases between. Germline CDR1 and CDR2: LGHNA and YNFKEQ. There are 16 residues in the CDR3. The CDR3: CASSPSGGGPGGEQFF. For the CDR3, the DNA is TGTGCCAGCAGTCCAAGTGGAGGGGGGCCGGGTGGTGAGCAGTTCTTC.

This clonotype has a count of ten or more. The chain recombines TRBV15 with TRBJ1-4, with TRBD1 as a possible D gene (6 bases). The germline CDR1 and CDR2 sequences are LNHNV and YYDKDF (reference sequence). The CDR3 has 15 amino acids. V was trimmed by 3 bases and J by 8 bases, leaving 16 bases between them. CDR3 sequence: CATSSHGGTGEKLFF. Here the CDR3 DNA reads TGTGCCACCAGCAGCCATGGGGGTACAGGGGAAAAACTGTTTTTT.

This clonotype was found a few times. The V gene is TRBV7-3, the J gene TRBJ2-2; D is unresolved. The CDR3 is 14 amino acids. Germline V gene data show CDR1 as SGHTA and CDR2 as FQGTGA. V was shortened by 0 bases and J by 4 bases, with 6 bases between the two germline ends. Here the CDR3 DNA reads TGTGCCAGCAGCTTAACGGTCAGCACCGGGGAGCTGTTTTTT. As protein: CASSLTVSTGELFF.

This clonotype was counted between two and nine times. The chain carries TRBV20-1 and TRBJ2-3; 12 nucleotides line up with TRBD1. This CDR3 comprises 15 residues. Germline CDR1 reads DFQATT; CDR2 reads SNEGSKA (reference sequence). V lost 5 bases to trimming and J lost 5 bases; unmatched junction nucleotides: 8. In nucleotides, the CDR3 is TGCAGTGCTTCCCGGGACAGGGGGCCTGGAGATACGCAGTATTTT. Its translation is CSASRDRGPGDTQYF.

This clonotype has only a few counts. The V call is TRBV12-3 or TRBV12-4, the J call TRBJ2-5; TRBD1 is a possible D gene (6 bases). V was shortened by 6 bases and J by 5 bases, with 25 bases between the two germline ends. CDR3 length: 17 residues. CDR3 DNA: TGTGCCAGCAGCTTCCTGACAGGCCCACGGTGGTGGGAGACCCAGTACTTC. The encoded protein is CASSFLTGPRWWETQYF.

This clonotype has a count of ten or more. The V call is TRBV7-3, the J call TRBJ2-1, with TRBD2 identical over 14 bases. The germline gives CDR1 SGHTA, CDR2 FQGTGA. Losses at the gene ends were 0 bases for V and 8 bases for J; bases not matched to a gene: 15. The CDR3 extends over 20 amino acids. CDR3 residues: CASSLTMGLAGEGMGDEQFF. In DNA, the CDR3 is TGTGCCAGCAGCTTAACCATGGGACTAGCGGGGGAGGGCATGGGAGATGAGCAGTTCTTC.

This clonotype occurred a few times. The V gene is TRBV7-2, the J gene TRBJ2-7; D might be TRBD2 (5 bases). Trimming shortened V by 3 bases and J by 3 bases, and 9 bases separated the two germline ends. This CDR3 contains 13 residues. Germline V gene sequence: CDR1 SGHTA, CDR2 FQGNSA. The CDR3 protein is CASSFGGNYEQYV. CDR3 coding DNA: TGTGCCAGCAGCTTCGGAGGTAACTACGAGCAGTACGTC.

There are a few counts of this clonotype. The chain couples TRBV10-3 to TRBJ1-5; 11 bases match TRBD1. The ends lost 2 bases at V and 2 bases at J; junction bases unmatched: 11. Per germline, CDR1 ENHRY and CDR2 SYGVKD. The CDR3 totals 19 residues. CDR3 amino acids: CAISEPTGTGGFGNQPQHF. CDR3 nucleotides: TGTGCCATCAGTGAGCCCACCGGGACAGGGGGGTTTGGCAATCAGCCCCAGCATTTT.

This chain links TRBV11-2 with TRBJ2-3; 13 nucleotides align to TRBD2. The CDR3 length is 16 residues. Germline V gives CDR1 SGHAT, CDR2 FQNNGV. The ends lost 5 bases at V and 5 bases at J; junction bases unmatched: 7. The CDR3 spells CASSPLAGGPEDTQYF. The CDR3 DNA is TGTGCCAGCAGCCCACTAGCGGGGGGGCCTGAAGATACGCAGTATTTT.

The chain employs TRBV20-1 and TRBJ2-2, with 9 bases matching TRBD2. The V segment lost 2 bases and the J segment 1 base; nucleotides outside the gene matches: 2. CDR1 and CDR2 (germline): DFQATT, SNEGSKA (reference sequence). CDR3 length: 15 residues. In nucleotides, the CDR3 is TGCAGTGCTAGATCGCGGGGGGGGAACACCGGGGAGCTGTTTTTT. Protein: CSARSRGGNTGELFF.

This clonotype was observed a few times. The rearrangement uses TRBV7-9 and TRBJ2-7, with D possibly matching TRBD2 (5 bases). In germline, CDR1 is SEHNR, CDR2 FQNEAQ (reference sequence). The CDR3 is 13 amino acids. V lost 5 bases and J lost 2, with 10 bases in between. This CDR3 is CASSAGSPYEQYV. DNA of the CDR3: TGTGCCAGCAGCGCGGGTAGCCCCTACGAGCAGTACGTC.

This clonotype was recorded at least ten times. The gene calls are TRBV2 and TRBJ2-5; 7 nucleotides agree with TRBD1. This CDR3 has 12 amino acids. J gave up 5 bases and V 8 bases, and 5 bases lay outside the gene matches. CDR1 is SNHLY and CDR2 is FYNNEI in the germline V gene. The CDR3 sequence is CASEGGTETQYF. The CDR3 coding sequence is TGTGCCAGCGAAGGGGGCACGGAGACCCAGTACTTC.